Below, one T cell receptor beta chain is given with its context. The target antigen is unknown. The source of the sample is a study of cytomegalovirus exposure and HLA in healthy donors. Whole-study results and caveats: One variant, a missense change in DCLRE1C, was linked in a later analysis to TCR beta V- and J-gene trimming. Presence/absence analyses assumed roughly uniform sequencing depth across donors.

The primer mix had 60 Vbeta and 13 Jbeta primers. Sequenced by immunoSEQ multiplex PCR; TCRdb stores in-frame clones only, minus some. This table has about 160,000 clones, approximately 80% appearing once. The trim removed 4 bases at V and 4 bases at J, leaving 7 bases unmatched. From germline, CDR1 is SGHKS and CDR2 YYEKEE (reference sequence). The length of the CDR3 is 14 residues. The sequenced sample was PBMCs. The receptor was derived from a man between 18 and 29 years old in good health and CMV-seropositive. The chain links TRBV5-5 to TRBJ1-2; 7 bases line up with TRBD1. CDR3 DNA: TGTGCCAGCAGCCACGAGGGACAGCGCTATGGCTACACCTTC. This encodes CASSHEGQRYGYTF.